The rows below give T cell receptor beta chains drawn from one sample of a study of OX40 agonist ivuxolimab in advanced cancers. The table came from immunoSEQ multiplex PCR; TCRdb's copy has only in-frame clones and leaves some out. The sample has tens of thousands of clones, over 60% seen once. Sequencing was performed on CD4+ or CD8+ T cells sorted from blood, taken in a trial of the OX40 agonist ivuxolimab. The origin of the receptors is an adult with an advanced solid tumor such as melanoma, head and neck, liver or kidney cancer. Both conserved end residues are part of each CDR3. Each record gives: J gene, V gene, CDR3 protein.

>TRBJ2-3|TRBV7-6
CASSNPRLAGITDTQYF
>TRBJ2-1|TRBV21-1
CASSKAGGFF
>TRBJ1-1|TRBV29-1
CSGWTGRDPEAFF
>TRBJ2-5|TRBV7-3
CASSLIGRGSQETQYF
>TRBJ1-5|TRBV15
CATSREGRGQPQHF
>TRBJ2-6|TRBV18
CASSPGDFSGANVLTF
>TRBJ2-7|TRBV29-1
CSVTARGTSYEQYF
>TRBJ1-1|TRBV5-1
CASSFYRVGTEAFF
>TRBJ2-7|TRBV6-5
CASRAAGWSSYEQYF
>TRBJ1-2|TRBV6-5
CASSTRNFHYGYTF
>TRBJ1-3|TRBV7-9
CASSRRTGAISSGNTIYF
>TRBJ1-2|TRBV27
CASRPESTGGYYGYTF
>TRBJ1-3|TRBV9
CASSVGDSSGNTIYF
>TRBJ2-6|TRBV15
CATSRVGGANVLTF
>TRBJ1-5|TRBV13
CASSFSNQPQHF
>TRBJ2-3|TRBV9
CASSPQGFTDTQYF
>TRBJ2-5|TRBV7-9
CASSLQGRRETQYF
>TRBJ1-5|TRBV29-1
CNPGQGARGQPQHF
>TRBJ1-3|TRBV9
CASRPRGDSGNTIYF
>TRBJ2-2|TRBV6-5
CASSYSASGGGELFF
>TRBJ1-2|TRBV4-3
CASSQDENSNYGYTF
>TRBJ2-7|TRBV18
CASSPLAGGREQYF
>TRBJ2-2|TRBV6-9
CASSPWTGDTGELFF
>TRBJ2-7|TRBV7-9
CASSPTGPYEQYF